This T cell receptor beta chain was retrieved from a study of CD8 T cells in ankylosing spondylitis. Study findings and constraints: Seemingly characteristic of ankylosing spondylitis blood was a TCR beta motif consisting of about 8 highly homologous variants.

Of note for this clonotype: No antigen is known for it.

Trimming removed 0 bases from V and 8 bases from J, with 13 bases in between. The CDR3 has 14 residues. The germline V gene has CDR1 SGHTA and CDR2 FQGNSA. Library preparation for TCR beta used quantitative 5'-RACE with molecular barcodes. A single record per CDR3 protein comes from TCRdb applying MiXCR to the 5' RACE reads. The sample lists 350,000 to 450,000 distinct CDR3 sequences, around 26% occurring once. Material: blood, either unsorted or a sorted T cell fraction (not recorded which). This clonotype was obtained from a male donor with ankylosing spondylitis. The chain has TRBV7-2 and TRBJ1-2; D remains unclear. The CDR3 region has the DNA TGTGCCAGCAGCTTAGCGTGGGATTCGCCAGGCTACACCTTC. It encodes CASSLAWDSPGYTF.